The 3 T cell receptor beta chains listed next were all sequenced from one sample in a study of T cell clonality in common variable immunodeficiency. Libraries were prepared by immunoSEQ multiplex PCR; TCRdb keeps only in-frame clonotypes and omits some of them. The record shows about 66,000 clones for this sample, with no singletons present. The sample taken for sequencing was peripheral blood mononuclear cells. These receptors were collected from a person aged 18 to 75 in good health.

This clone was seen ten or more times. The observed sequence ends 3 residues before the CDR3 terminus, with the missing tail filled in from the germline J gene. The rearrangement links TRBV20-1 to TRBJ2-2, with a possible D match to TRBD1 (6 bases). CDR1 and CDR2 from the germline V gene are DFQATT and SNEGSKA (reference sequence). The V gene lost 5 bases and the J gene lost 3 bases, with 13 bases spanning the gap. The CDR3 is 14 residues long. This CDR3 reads CSASRDTDTGELFF. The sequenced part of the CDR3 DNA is TGCAGTGCTTCCCGGGACACCGACACCGGGGAG.

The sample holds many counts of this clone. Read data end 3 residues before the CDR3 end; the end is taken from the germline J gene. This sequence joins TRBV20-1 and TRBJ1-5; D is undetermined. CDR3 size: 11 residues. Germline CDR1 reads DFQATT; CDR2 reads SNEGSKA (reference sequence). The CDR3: CSARTSGPQHF. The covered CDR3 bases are TGCAGTGCACGGACTAGCGGACCC.

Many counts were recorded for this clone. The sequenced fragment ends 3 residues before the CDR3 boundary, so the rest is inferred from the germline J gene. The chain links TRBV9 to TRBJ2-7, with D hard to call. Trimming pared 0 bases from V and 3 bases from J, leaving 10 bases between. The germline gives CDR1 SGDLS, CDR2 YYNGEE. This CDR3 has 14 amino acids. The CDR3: CASSVAASSYEQYF. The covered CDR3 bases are TGTGCCAGCAGCGTAGCTGCGTCGAGCTACGAG. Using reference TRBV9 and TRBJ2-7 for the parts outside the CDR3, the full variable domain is DSGVTQTPKHLITATGQRVTLRCSPRSGDLSVYWYQQSLDQGLQFLIQYYNGEERAKGNILERFSAQQFPDLHSELNLSSLELGDSALYFCASSVAASSYEQYFGPGTRLTVT.